These 32 T cell receptor beta chains were sequenced from one sample in a study of shared clonotypes between healthy human individuals. Clones were read by immunoSEQ multiplex PCR, and TCRdb kept only the in-frame ones, dropping some. The sample has hundreds of thousands of clones; around 67% are singletons. Sequences were obtained from memory CD4+ T cells sorted from blood. The subset denotes: CD45RA-negative fraction. The receptors come from a woman younger than 45 in good health.

The chain combines TRBV7-9 with TRBJ2-5; 11 bases align to TRBD2. The end of the DNA aligns better with TRBJ2-7, so the J call may be wrong. The V gene's germline CDR1 is SEHNR and CDR2 FQNEAQ (reference sequence). This CDR3 is built from 15 residues. This chain's CDR3 is CASSPSGRLSGEQYF. The CDR3, as DNA: TGTGCCAGCAGCCCTAGCGGGAGGCTCTCCGGCGAGCAGTACTTC.

CDR3 DNA: TGTGCCAGCAGCTTGAGGGTAACCGGGGAGCTGTTTTTT. Amino acid sequence: CASSLRVTGELFF. The chain couples TRBV5-4 to TRBJ2-2; D gene ambiguous. The CDR3 spans 13 residues. Germline V gene data show CDR1 as SGHNT and CDR2 as YYREEE (reference sequence). The V end lost 1 base, the J end lost 5 bases, and 6 bases lay between the germline ends.

The rearrangement joins TRBV5-4 to TRBJ2-2; 7 positions agree with TRBD2. The CDR3 consists of 15 residues. Germline loops: CDR1 SGHNT, CDR2 YYREEE (reference sequence). V gave up 2 bases and J gave up 2 bases; unmatched junction bases: 3. For the CDR3, the DNA is TGTGCCAGCAGCTTTTCTAGCGGCAACACCGGGGAGCTGTTTTTT. This translates into CASSFSSGNTGELFF.

The chain is built from TRBV2 and TRBJ2-1; 11 bases agree with TRBD2. This CDR3 has 14 amino acids. Germline lookup yields CDR1 SNHLY and CDR2 FYNNEI. Trimming at V came to 5 bases and at J to 6 bases, leaving 3 bases not matched to a gene. CDR3 protein: CASSLAGGSNEQFF. CDR3 coding DNA: TGTGCCAGCAGTCTAGCGGGAGGATCCAATGAGCAGTTCTTC.

The chain couples TRBV7-9 to TRBJ2-3; TRBD2 aligns across 8 bases. The CDR3 is made up of 16 amino acids. CDR1 is SEHNR, CDR2 FQNEAQ, per germline (reference sequence). With 5 bases clipped from V and 4 bases from J, the junction kept 11 bases outside the gene matches. The DNA for the CDR3 is TGTGCCAGCAGCCCCTCGGTAGCGGGAATGGCAGATACGCAGTATTTT. Translating it yields CASSPSVAGMADTQYF.

This chain joins TRBV5-1 and TRBJ2-5; 7 nucleotides line up with TRBD2. The CDR3 spans 16 residues. CDR1 is SGHRS and CDR2 is YFSETQ in the germline V gene. J lost 5 bases, V lost 6 bases, and 16 bases had no gene match. DNA of the CDR3: TGCGCCAGCAACCCCAGCGGGATGAGCACTGGGGAGACCCAGTACTTC. This codes for CASNPSGMSTGETQYF.

This chain uses TRBV29-1 with TRBJ2-5; D unresolved. The J call may be faulty, since TRBJ2-7 better matches the DNA end. This CDR3 spans 13 amino acids. CDR1 is SQVTM, CDR2 ANQGSEA, per germline. The DNA of the CDR3 is TGCAGCGTTCTCCCCAGCCGGCCGGGCGAGCAGTACTTC. Translated, it gives CSVLPSRPGEQYF.

The chain recombines TRBV6-5 with TRBJ2-7, with TRBD1 as a possible D gene (6 bases). Germline CDR1 MNHEY, CDR2 SVGAGI. This CDR3 is built from 11 residues. V lost 7 bases, J lost 7 bases, and 11 bases lay in between. CDR3 region: CASMGTGEQYF. CDR3 coding DNA: TGTGCCAGCATGGGAACAGGGGAGCAGTACTTC.

This clone was observed many times. This chain connects TRBV6-5 to TRBJ2-1; 7 nucleotides line up with TRBD2. Germline V CDR1 and CDR2: MNHEY, SVGAGI. Unmatched junction bases numbered 6, after V lost 6 bases and J lost 1 base. This CDR3 region has 15 residues. CDR3 protein: CASSKQRDSYNEQFF. The CDR3, as DNA: TGTGCCAGCAGCAAACAGCGGGATTCCTACAATGAGCAGTTCTTC.

The chain carries TRBV15 and TRBJ2-4; possible D gene TRBD1, 6 bases. CDR1 is LNHNV, CDR2 YYDKDF, per germline (reference sequence). The CDR3 length is 12 residues. Trimming removed 9 bases from V and 5 bases from J, with 11 bases in between. The CDR3 DNA reads TGTGCCACGCAACAGGGAGAAAACATTCAGTACTTC. This gives the protein CATQQGENIQYF.

This clone was found a few times. This chain links TRBV5-1 with TRBJ1-2, with D hard to call. V lost 0 bases and J 8 bases, leaving 17 bases between the germline ends. The CDR3 is made up of 15 amino acids. Germline CDR1 reads SGHRS; CDR2 reads YFSETQ. Here the CDR3 DNA reads TGCGCCAGCAGCTTGGTTCCGATGGGCGGAAAAGGCTACACCTTC. It yields the protein CASSLVPMGGKGYTF.

This chain joins TRBV4-2 and TRBJ2-5; D gene uncertain. Trimming shortened V by 0 bases and J by 2 bases, and 13 bases separated the two germline ends. The CDR3 is made up of 16 amino acids. Germline CDR1 LGHNA, CDR2 YNFKEQ. The DNA of the CDR3 is TGTGCCAGCAGCCAAGACTTCCTGCGGCGACAAGAGACCCAGTACTTC. This encodes CASSQDFLRRQETQYF.

J is TRBJ1-1 and V is TRBV2, with a weak D call TRBD1 (5 bases). Trimming took 6 bases from V and 4 from J, leaving 12 bases between them. The CDR3 has 13 residues. Germline assignment: CDR1 SNHLY and CDR2 FYNNEI. CDR3 bases: TGTGCCAGCAGGGGGGAACGGAGCACTGAAGCTTTCTTT. It is translated as CASRGERSTEAFF.

The genes are TRBV28 and TRBJ2-7; 8 bases line up with TRBD1. This CDR3 spans 16 amino acids. Germline loops: CDR1 MDHEN, CDR2 SYDVKM. J was trimmed by 4 bases and V by 8 bases; bases with no gene match: 16. The CDR3 DNA reads TGTGCCAGCCTAACTACCGGCGGACAGGGATTATACGAGCAGTACTTC. Protein product: CASLTTGGQGLYEQYF.

CDR3 residues: CASSLPAARKLFF. Here the CDR3 DNA reads TGTGCCAGCAGCTTACCAGCCGCCAGAAAACTGTTTTTT. The chain couples TRBV7-2 to TRBJ1-4, with D uncertain. Trimming took 2 bases from V and 10 from J, leaving 11 bases between them. Per the germline V gene, CDR1 is SGHTA and CDR2 is FQGNSA. This CDR3 contains 13 residues.

This chain uses TRBV19 with TRBJ2-6, with a tentative D call TRBD2 (5 bases). This CDR3 has 16 residues. V lost 3 bases and J lost 5, with 14 bases in between. CDR1 and CDR2 from the germline V gene are LNHDA and SQIVND (reference sequence). DNA of the CDR3: TGTGCCAGTAGTATTACAGCCTTCGGGAGGGCCAACGTCCTGACTTTC. Its protein is CASSITAFGRANVLTF.

The gene calls are TRBV9 and TRBJ2-1; weak D call: TRBD2 (6 bases). V shed 1 base and J shed 2 bases, with 10 bases lying between them. Germline V gene sequence: CDR1 SGDLS, CDR2 YYNGEE. The CDR3 consists of 15 residues. The CDR3 loop reads CASSVLANAYNEQFF. For the CDR3, the DNA is TGTGCCAGCAGCGTACTAGCGAATGCCTACAATGAGCAGTTCTTC.

This clone came up a few times. The rearrangement links TRBV10-1 to TRBJ2-1; D call uncertain. V dropped 5 bases and J dropped 12 bases, with 17 bases sitting between them. From germline, CDR1 is WNHNN and CDR2 SYGVQD (reference sequence). The CDR3 is 13 amino acids. CDR3 amino acids: CASSRIPADLQFF. CDR3 nucleotide sequence: TGCGCCAGCAGTAGAATTCCCGCTGACTTGCAGTTCTTC.

This chain links TRBV19 with TRBJ2-1; 9 bases fit TRBD1. The CDR3 is 16 residues long. J lost 4 bases, V lost 1 base, and 5 bases had no gene match. Per the germline V gene, CDR1 is LNHDA and CDR2 is SQIVND (reference sequence). The CDR3: CASSIGNRGRYNEQFF. CDR3 sequence (DNA): TGTGCCAGTAGTATAGGGAACAGGGGGCGGTACAATGAGCAGTTCTTC.

The chain is built from TRBV28 and TRBJ1-4, with unresolved D. The V and J ends lost 8 bases and 3 bases respectively, with 10 bases between them. Germline V CDR1 and CDR2: MDHEN, SYDVKM. This CDR3 contains 13 residues. The CDR3 loop is CASLGQPNEKLFF. In DNA form, the CDR3 reads TGTGCCAGCCTAGGGCAGCCTAATGAAAAACTGTTTTTT.

The V gene is TRBV5-6, the J gene TRBJ2-1; D remains unclear. The CDR3 extends over 13 amino acids. Trimming took off 4 bases at V and 8 bases at J, with 13 bases between the two ends. Looked up from germline, CDR1 is SGHDT and CDR2 is YYEEEE. The CDR3 DNA follows: TGTGCCAGCAGCCCCCTTGACTCCGATGAGCAGTTCTTC. Its translation: CASSPLDSDEQFF.

V is TRBV5-6 and J is TRBJ2-7; D not certain. Germline loops: CDR1 SGHDT, CDR2 YYEEEE. The CDR3 contains 14 residues. V was cut by 1 base and J by 1 base, with 9 bases left in between. CDR3 in DNA: TGTGCCAGCAGCTTGCGCCAGGCATCCTACGAGCAGTACTTC. Residues: CASSLRQASYEQYF.

Remarks on this clone: The same CDR3 also results from other DNA sequences found in this sample. CDR3 bases: TGTGCCAGCGGCCTAGCGGGGGGTGAGACCCAGTACTTC. This sequence encodes CASGLAGGETQYF. V and J are TRBV6-1 and TRBJ2-5; 11 bases fit TRBD2. The germline gives CDR1 MNHNS, CDR2 SASEGT. Germline trimming cut 8 bases from V and 5 bases from J; bases unmatched to any gene: 4. The CDR3 loop spans 13 amino acids.

This clone appeared a single time. The chain is built from TRBV6-4 and TRBJ2-3, with TRBD2 identical over 10 bases. Germline V gene lookup returns CDR1 MRHNA and CDR2 SNTAGT. The CDR3 has 14 amino acids. J was trimmed by 6 bases and V by 6 bases; bases with no gene match: 6. This chain's CDR3 is CASSASGRTDTQYF. The CDR3 region has the DNA TGTGCCAGCAGCGCTAGCGGGAGAACCGATACGCAGTATTTT.

The V and J genes are TRBV19 and TRBJ2-2; 10 nucleotides match TRBD2. Losses at the gene ends were 5 bases for V and 4 bases for J; bases not matched to a gene: 7. The CDR3 runs 16 residues. Germline V CDR1 and CDR2: LNHDA, SQIVND (reference sequence). CDR3 bases: TGTGCCAGTAGTGCTCTAGCGGGAGCCCGCACCGGGGAGCTGTTTTTT. Its protein is CASSALAGARTGELFF.

The J gene is TRBJ1-4, the V gene TRBV10-3, with 8 bases matching TRBD1. CDR1 and CDR2 (germline): ENHRY, SYGVKD. V was pared by 8 bases and J by 6 bases, with 8 bases of the junction left unmatched. The CDR3 sequence is 14 residues long. The CDR3 spells CAIASQGVDEKLFF. The DNA for the CDR3 is TGTGCCATCGCCTCACAGGGGGTGGATGAAAAACTGTTTTTT.

The gene calls are TRBV18 and TRBJ2-7; 7 nucleotides align to TRBD2. Germline-derived CDR1 and CDR2 are KGHSH and LQKENI. After removal of 2 bases from V and 3 bases from J, the junction contained 7 bases not matched to a gene. The CDR3 totals 15 residues. The CDR3 protein is CASSPGGGFSYEQYF. CDR3 bases: TGTGCCAGCTCACCAGGGGGAGGGTTCAGCTACGAGCAGTACTTC.

The chain recombines TRBV21-1 with TRBJ1-1; no DNA check was done on the table's D call, TRBD1. TRBV21-1 is a known pseudogene. The CDR3 consists of 18 residues. CDR3 residues: CASSKDIGTGKETPEAFF. In nucleotides, the CDR3 is TGTGCCAGCAGCAAAGATATCGGGACAGGGAAGGAAACCCCTGAAGCTTTCTTT.

In this sample, this clone turned up once. The chain is built from TRBV28 and TRBJ2-6; the match to TRBD1 covers 7 bases. Germline values: CDR1 MDHEN, CDR2 SYDVKM. The CDR3 loop spans 15 amino acids. With V trimmed by 8 bases and J by 3 bases, 7 bases remained unmatched. The CDR3 sequence: CASLTGFGGANVLTF. CDR3 in DNA: TGTGCCAGCCTGACAGGGTTCGGTGGGGCCAACGTCCTGACTTTC. The whole variable domain, remainder taken from reference TRBV28 and TRBJ2-6, is DVKVTQSSRYLVKRTGEKVFLECVQDMDHENMFWYRQDPGLGLRLIYFSYDVKMKEKGDIPEGYSVSREKKERFSLILESASTNQTSMYLCASLTGFGGANVLTFGAGSRLTVL.

In its sample, this clone was seen once. This chain joins TRBV19 and TRBJ2-6, with TRBD1 matching over 7 bases. The V gene end was trimmed by 7 bases and the J gene end by 4 bases; junction bases not matched to a gene: 13. CDR3 length equals 17 residues. Per the germline V gene, CDR1 is LNHDA and CDR2 is SQIVND (reference sequence). CDR3 protein: CASKIGGAPRGANVLTF. Here the CDR3 DNA reads TGTGCCAGTAAAATAGGGGGCGCCCCGAGGGGGGCCAACGTCCTGACTTTC.

V usage is TRBV5-1 and J usage is TRBJ2-5, with no clear D. The CDR3 runs to 14 residues. Per the germline V gene, CDR1 is SGHRS and CDR2 is YFSETQ. V gave up 2 bases and J gave up 5 bases, with 13 bases separating them. In nucleotides, the CDR3 is TGCGCCAGCAGCTTCTTACAGTCTTGGGAGACCCAGTACTTC. This encodes CASSFLQSWETQYF.

Here the CDR3 reads CASSRSTAVSTRRTEAFF. The CDR3 DNA follows: TGTGCCAGCAGCAGGAGTACAGCGGTGTCTACGCGTCGCACTGAAGCTTTCTTT. The J gene is TRBJ1-1, the V gene TRBV21-1. TRBV21-1 is flagged as a pseudogene. CDR3 length equals 18 residues.